Listed here are 28 T cell receptor beta chains from one sample, sequenced in a study of T cells after yellow fever vaccination. TCRdb re-called the 5' RACE reads through MiXCR, storing one row per CDR3 protein. The sample carries 340,000 or so distinct CDR3 sequences, around 12% recorded once. The sequencing here drew on CD4+ T cells sorted from PBMCs, taken 15 days after the yellow fever booster vaccination. These receptors were collected from a young man who received the YFV17D yellow fever vaccine.

Concerning this clonotype: An end of the junction differs from the germline gene, which may be a read error. The chain carries TRBV11-1 and TRBJ2-5; TRBD2 is a possible D gene (5 bases). The germline V gene encodes CDR1 SGHAT and CDR2 FQDESV (reference sequence). This CDR3 is 14 amino acids long. CDR3 region: CTSSPGNEVGTQYF. CDR3 bases: TGTACCAGCAGCCCGGGGAATGAGGTTGGGACCCAGTACTTC.

The chain joins TRBV7-2 to TRBJ2-1, with 10 positions matching TRBD1. The CDR3 covers 14 residues. Per germline, CDR1 SGHTA and CDR2 FQGNSA. V gave up 5 bases and J gave up 6 bases; unmatched junction bases: 4. The CDR3 is CASSRGDRGNEQFF. In DNA form, the CDR3 reads TGTGCCAGCAGCAGAGGGGACAGGGGCAATGAGCAGTTCTTC.

The rearrangement links TRBV4-2 to TRBJ2-2; 10 bases match TRBD2. This CDR3 has 18 residues. Germline V gives CDR1 LGHNA, CDR2 YNFKEQ. Losses at the gene ends were 0 bases for V and 5 bases for J; bases not matched to a gene: 9. The CDR3 protein is CASSQDPAGGLRTGELFF. The CDR3 bases are TGTGCCAGCAGCCAAGATCCAGCGGGGGGGCTGAGGACCGGGGAGCTGTTTTTT.

The chain is built from TRBV7-2 and TRBJ2-3; 15 positions match TRBD2. J lost 2 bases, V lost 5 bases, and 11 bases had no gene match. This CDR3 is built from 19 residues. The germline V gene encodes CDR1 SGHTA and CDR2 FQGNSA. The CDR3 reads CASSKAGTSGGYITDTQYF. The CDR3 nucleotides read TGTGCCAGCAGCAAAGCCGGGACTAGCGGGGGGTATATCACAGATACGCAGTATTTT.

This clonotype was detected ten times or more. This chain joins TRBV7-2 and TRBJ2-1; 10 bases are a match to TRBD1. CDR1 SGHTA and CDR2 FQGNSA come from the germline V gene. This CDR3 comprises 15 residues. The V and J ends lost 6 bases and 2 bases, in that order; junction bases with no gene match: 4. CDR3 protein: CASSVGQGAYNEQFF. The CDR3 DNA reads TGTGCCAGCAGTGTTGGACAGGGGGCCTACAATGAGCAGTTCTTC.

This clonotype was observed a few times. The V call is TRBV29-1, the J call TRBJ2-3, with 8 nucleotides matching TRBD2. Germline V CDR1 and CDR2: SQVTM, ANQGSEA. Trimming took 6 bases from V and 3 from J; bases not matched to a gene: 14. This CDR3 has 16 amino acids. The CDR3 loop reads CSVPRGGGGGTDTQYF. The CDR3 bases are TGCAGCGTGCCCCGGGGGGGTGGTGGTGGGACAGATACGCAGTATTTT.

The rearrangement joins TRBV7-9 to TRBJ2-7, with 7 bases lining up with TRBD2. V lost 1 base to trimming and J lost 0 bases; unmatched junction nucleotides: 12. The CDR3 is 18 residues long. Germline-derived CDR1 and CDR2 are SEHNR and FQNEAQ (reference sequence). CDR3 amino acids: CASSLGRRLADPSYEQYF. DNA for the CDR3: TGTGCCAGCAGCTTAGGGCGGCGGCTAGCGGATCCCTCCTACGAGCAGTACTTC.

This chain connects TRBV7-2 to TRBJ1-2; D call uncertain. The CDR3 consists of 16 residues. The germline V and J ends were trimmed by 1 base and 9 bases, with 21 bases remaining between them. In germline, CDR1 is SGHTA, CDR2 FQGNSA. The CDR3 nucleotides read TGTGCCAGCAGCTTAGAGGGCGGGAAGGTATCGATAAGCTACACCTTC. Amino acids: CASSLEGGKVSISYTF.

This clonotype showed up just a few times. The chain carries TRBV20-1 and TRBJ2-7; TRBD2 aligns across 9 bases. V was clipped by 1 base and J by 6 bases; unmatched bases: 4. The V gene's germline CDR1 is DFQATT and CDR2 SNEGSKA (reference sequence). This CDR3 has 13 residues. The CDR3 DNA reads as TGCAGTGCTAGAGGGGGACTAGCAGGCGAGCAGTACGTC. Translating gives CSARGGLAGEQYV.

This clonotype was picked up a small number of times. V usage is TRBV10-3 and J usage is TRBJ2-7; D is possibly TRBD2 (5 bases). In germline, CDR1 is ENHRY, CDR2 SYGVKD. The V end was cut by 3 bases, the J end by 5 bases, with 14 bases between. This CDR3 contains 14 residues. This CDR3 is CAISDPSGFDEQYV. CDR3 bases: TGTGCCATCAGTGACCCGTCGGGGTTTGACGAGCAGTACGTC.

This clonotype was seen at least ten times. This chain's CDR3 is CASSPEQGSGNTIYF. DNA for the CDR3: TGTGCCAGCTCACCTGAACAGGGCTCTGGAAACACCATATATTTT. This chain links TRBV18 with TRBJ1-3; D might be TRBD1 (6 bases). Germline assignment: CDR1 KGHSH and CDR2 LQKENI. The germline V and J ends were trimmed by 3 bases and 0 bases, with 9 bases remaining between them. The CDR3 covers 15 residues.

The rearrangement uses TRBV18 and TRBJ2-3, with D possibly matching TRBD2 (5 bases). CDR3 length: 15 residues. V shed 6 bases and J shed 0 bases, with 13 bases lying between them. CDR1 KGHSH and CDR2 LQKENI come from the germline V gene. The CDR3 nucleotides are TGTGCCAGCTCTCCGGGGTCCCTAAGCACAGATACGCAGTATTTT. Amino acid sequence: CASSPGSLSTDTQYF.

The chain employs TRBV4-3 and TRBJ2-2, with D possibly being TRBD1 (6 bases). V was trimmed by 6 bases and J by 2 bases, leaving 16 bases between them. The CDR3 consists of 16 residues. CDR1 and CDR2 (germline): LGHNA, YSLEER. The CDR3 DNA follows: TGCGCCAGCAGAGCTACCGGGACACCCAACACCGGGGAGCTGTTTTTT. Translating it yields CASRATGTPNTGELFF.

This clonotype has a handful of counts. The chain links TRBV12-3 or TRBV12-4 to TRBJ1-3; possibly TRBD1 for D (6 bases). The V and J ends lost 3 bases and 0 bases respectively, with 12 bases between them. The CDR3 length is 16 residues. The CDR3 DNA follows: TGTGCCAGCAGTTTTGACAGGCCGCTCTCTGGAAACACCATATATTTT. Translation gives CASSFDRPLSGNTIYF.

This clonotype was picked up a small number of times. This chain connects TRBV9 to TRBJ2-1, with D tentatively TRBD1 or TRBD2 (7 bases each). This CDR3 is 14 amino acids long. V lost 3 bases and J 9 bases, leaving 16 bases between the germline ends. Germline V gene lookup returns CDR1 SGDLS and CDR2 YYNGEE. As DNA, the CDR3 is TGTGCCAGCAGCGCAGGGGGGGGTTGGAGTGAGCAGTTCTTC. The encoded protein is CASSAGGGWSEQFF.

This clonotype has a count of ten or more. The CDR3 protein is CASSVGQGLSETQYF. CDR3 sequence (DNA): TGCGCCAGCAGCGTGGGACAGGGGTTGTCAGAGACCCAGTACTTC. This rearrangement joins TRBV5-1 to TRBJ2-5; 10 bases line up with TRBD1. The CDR3 length is 15 residues. Germline V gene lookup returns CDR1 SGHRS and CDR2 YFSETQ. Trimming removed 4 bases from V and 4 bases from J; junction bases left unmatched: 7.

This clonotype came up a few times. This chain connects TRBV11-2 to TRBJ2-2; no definite D call. Germline V gene lookup returns CDR1 SGHAT and CDR2 FQNNGV. CDR3 size: 13 residues. Deletions cut 7 bases from V and 4 bases from J, with 10 bases between. The CDR3 sequence is CASTAYPTGELFF. The CDR3 nucleotides are TGTGCCAGCACAGCTTATCCCACCGGGGAGCTGTTTTTT.

CDR3 coding DNA: TGTGCCAGCAGCCCCCTGGGGGCCCGGGGGGGAAATGGTGAGCAGTTCTTC. It specifies CASSPLGARGGNGEQFF. The chain carries TRBV5-4 and TRBJ2-1, with 8 bases that match TRBD2. V dropped 4 bases and J dropped 9; count of bases not matched to a gene: 18. This CDR3 spans 17 amino acids. Germline CDR1 and CDR2: SGHNT and YYREEE (reference sequence).

The CDR3 spells CASSVGQTYNEQFF. The CDR3 DNA reads as TGTGCCAGCAGCGTGGGACAGACATACAATGAGCAGTTCTTC. This chain connects TRBV9 to TRBJ2-1; 7 positions agree with TRBD1. Germline-derived CDR1 and CDR2 are SGDLS and YYNGEE. The J segment lost 4 bases and the V segment lost 2 bases, leaving 3 bases of the junction unmatched. The CDR3 is 14 amino acids. The complete variable domain, with remaining parts taken from reference TRBV9 and TRBJ2-1, reads DSGVTQTPKHLITATGQRVTLRCSPRSGDLSVYWYQQSLDQGLQFLIQYYNGEERAKGNILERFSAQQFPDLHSELNLSSLELGDSALYFCASSVGQTYNEQFFGPGTRLTVL.

In its sample, this clonotype was seen a few times. The chain couples TRBV15 to TRBJ1-1, with 9 bases identical to TRBD1. The length of the CDR3 is 17 residues. Unmatched junction bases numbered 11, after V lost 1 base and J lost 5 bases. CDR1 and CDR2 from the germline V gene are LNHNV and YYDKDF (reference sequence). The CDR3 reads CATSRGGTGGAGTEAFF. For the CDR3, the DNA is TGTGCCACCAGCAGAGGAGGCACAGGGGGCGCGGGGACTGAAGCTTTCTTT.

This clonotype was counted many times. One junction end disagrees with the germline gene, perhaps due to a read error. The chain recombines TRBV7-7 with TRBJ2-3, with D maybe TRBD1 (5 bases). This CDR3 is 14 amino acids long. Germline CDR1 SSHAT, CDR2 FNYEAQ (reference sequence). The CDR3, as DNA: TGTGCTAGCAGCTTAGGAAGGGGCGCAGATACGCAGTATTTT. Residues: CASSLGRGADTQYF.

This rearrangement joins TRBV5-1 to TRBJ2-3; the D is unclear. V gave up 0 bases and J gave up 8 bases, with 10 bases separating them. The CDR3 is made up of 13 amino acids. Germline loops: CDR1 SGHRS, CDR2 YFSETQ. CDR3 in DNA: TGCGCCAGCAGCTTGGGGTCTCTAGGTACGCAGTATTTT. The encoded protein is CASSLGSLGTQYF. Variable domain in full (rest from reference TRBV5-1 and TRBJ2-3): KAGVTQTPRYLIKTRGQQVTLSCSPISGHRSVSWYQQTPGQGLQFLFEYFSETQRNKGNFPGRFSGRQFSNSRSEMNVSTLELGDSALYLCASSLGSLGTQYFGPGTRLTVL.

This clonotype has a handful of counts. The chain uses TRBV5-1 and TRBJ1-2; a weak D match, TRBD1 (6 bases). The CDR3 contains 16 residues. CDR1 is SGHRS and CDR2 is YFSETQ in the germline V gene. Trimming took off 0 bases at V and 0 bases at J, with 12 bases between the two ends. CDR3: CASSLGGGSANYGYTF. The CDR3 DNA follows: TGCGCCAGCAGCTTGGGTGGGGGCTCCGCTAACTATGGCTACACCTTC.

CDR3 in amino acids: CASSKVTGRLAETQYF. Written as DNA, the CDR3 is TGTGCCAGCAGCAAAGTCACAGGCAGACTAGCAGAGACCCAGTACTTC. The chain combines TRBV21-1 with TRBJ2-5; the table's TRBD2 call for D was not verified on the DNA. TRBV21-1 is designated a pseudogene. The CDR3 sequence is 16 residues long.

The chain links TRBV6-1 to TRBJ1-4; TRBD1 might be the D (5 bases). The CDR3 consists of 12 residues. V lost 11 bases, J lost 3 bases, and 10 bases lay in between. Looked up from germline, CDR1 is MNHNS and CDR2 is SASEGT. This chain's CDR3 is CAAGYPNEKLFF. The CDR3 DNA is TGTGCCGCAGGGTATCCTAATGAAAAACTGTTTTTT.

The rearrangement joins TRBV5-1 to TRBJ2-3; perhaps TRBD2 as D (7 bases). This CDR3 spans 15 amino acids. Germline lookup yields CDR1 SGHRS and CDR2 YFSETQ. V lost 0 bases and J 6 bases, leaving 14 bases between the germline ends. For the CDR3, the DNA is TGCGCCAGCAGCTTGGGGGGCGGGGGCCAGGATACGCAGTATTTT. It translates to CASSLGGGGQDTQYF. Looking up the rest from reference TRBV5-1 and TRBJ2-3 gives the full variable domain: KAGVTQTPRYLIKTRGQQVTLSCSPISGHRSVSWYQQTPGQGLQFLFEYFSETQRNKGNFPGRFSGRQFSNSRSEMNVSTLELGDSALYLCASSLGGGGQDTQYFGPGTRLTVL.

This clonotype occurred a few times. This chain uses TRBV2 with TRBJ2-5, with TRBD1 as a possible D gene (6 bases). Trimming removed 8 bases at V and 4 bases at J, with 17 bases between. The germline CDR1 and CDR2 sequences are SNHLY and FYNNEI. The CDR3 totals 14 residues. CDR3 sequence reads: CASGRGSRGETQYF. CDR3 sequence (DNA): TGTGCCAGCGGTAGGGGGTCCCGGGGAGAGACCCAGTACTTC.

This clonotype was found a few times. The chain couples TRBV2 to TRBJ1-4; no reliable D call. The CDR3 spans 12 residues. Germline V gene data show CDR1 as SNHLY and CDR2 as FYNNEI. Trimming pared 7 bases from V and 7 bases from J, leaving 10 bases between. For the CDR3, the DNA is TGTGCCAGCAAGTCCGGAGGTGAAAAACTGTTTTTT. This translates into CASKSGGEKLFF.